The table lists the clone carrying this T cell receptor beta chain with a few counts. The target antigen is unknown. This record belongs to a study of beta chain features in type 1 diabetes. Overall study findings and caveats: Among type 1 diabetes patients, VDJ junctions had fewer insertions and more deletions. Cells carrying high TCR expression could end up over-represented when cDNA is sequenced.

Trimming stripped 3 bases from V and 2 bases from J, with 6 bases between. In germline, CDR1 is SGHNT, CDR2 YYREEE (reference sequence). This CDR3 contains 13 residues. Sequenced material consisted of expressed TCRB transcripts (all of the isolated RNA was reverse transcribed). About 3.7 million reads, on average, came from each naive, central memory and regulatory T cell sample. Clones were sequenced by immunoSEQ multiplex PCR, and TCRdb holds only the in-frame ones, with some missing. This table has 500,000 to 700,000 clones, roughly a sixth appearing once. This receptor was obtained from a man younger than 35 in good health. The genes are TRBV5-4 and TRBJ1-3, with D unresolved. The sample consisted of naive CD4+ T cells from blood. The CDR3 spells CASSSSTGNTIYF. CDR3 sequence (DNA): TGTGCCAGCAGCTCGAGTACTGGAAACACCATATATTTT.